These T cell receptor beta chains were read from a single sample in a study of response to subunit inactivated influenza vaccine. TCRdb called the RT-PCR reads again in MiXCR, with one record for every CDR3 protein. The sample has some 180,000 distinct CDR3 sequences; about 9.3% are singletons. This specimen was non-naive T cells sorted from PBMCs, taken on the day of vaccination. The source is a man over 45 who received an inactivated influenza vaccine. CDR3s include the opening cysteine and the closing phenylalanine or tryptophan. D genes are given only for firm matches. For some rows the clone size is stated as once, few or many, or as a class when expanded; others skip it.

TRBJ2-3 many TRBD1 TRBV6-1 TGTGCCAGCATGGACAGGGGGCGGACAGATACGCAGTATTTT CASMDRGRTDTQYF
TRBJ2-3 NA TRBD1 TRBV20-1 TGCAGTGCGCCGGACAGGGGGGGCACAGATACGCAGTATTTT CSAPDRGGTDTQYF
TRBJ1-2 few NA TRBV3-1 TGTGCCAGCAGCCAAGACAGGGTTATTGGCTACACCTTC CASSQDRVIGYTF
TRBJ1-1 few NA TRBV6-5 TGTGCCAGCAGTTACTCAGACCCTAGGGGGGCTTTCTTT CASSYSDPRGAFF
TRBJ2-7 NA NA TRBV9 TGTGCCAGCAGCGGAGATTGGCACGAGCCGCGCGAGCAGTACTTC CASSGDWHEPREQYF
TRBJ1-1 few NA TRBV18 TGTGCCAGCTCACCCGGCAGTTCCCCTGAAGCTTTCTTT CASSPGSSPEAFF
TRBJ2-5 few TRBD1 TRBV27 TGTGCCAGCAGTTTAGTAGGGGGCGGTGGTTCAGGGACCCAGTACTTC CASSLVGGGGSGTQYF
TRBJ1-2 few NA TRBV7-9 TGTGCCAGCAGCCCCCCACAGCGTGGCTATGGCTACACCTTC CASSPPQRGYGYTF
TRBJ2-3 many NA TRBV6-2/TRBV6-3 TGTGCCAGCAGTTACTCGACGTGGACTCCCACAGATACGCAGTATTTT CASSYSTWTPTDTQYF
TRBJ2-3 few TRBD2 TRBV24-1 TGTGCCACCAGTGATTTACTAGCGGGAGATACGCAGTATTTT CATSDLLAGDTQYF
TRBJ1-5 few NA TRBV7-3 TGTGCCAGCAGCTTCGGGGATGGCCAGCCCCAGCATTTT CASSFGDGQPQHF
TRBJ2-7 NA TRBD1 TRBV20-1 TGCAGTGCTAGAGATCTGGACAGGGTTAGGCCCTACGAGCAGTACTTC CSARDLDRVRPYEQYF
TRBJ1-5 few TRBD1 TRBV7-9 TGTGCCAGCAGCCCAGACAGGGGGGGTTATAGCAATCAGCCCCAGCATTTT CASSPDRGGYSNQPQHF
TRBJ2-1 few TRBD2 TRBV29-1 TGCAGCGTTGATGGGCTAGCGGGATCGGCGGGAAATGAGCAGTTCTTC CSVDGLAGSAGNEQFF
TRBJ2-3 NA NA TRBV12-3/TRBV12-4 TGTGCCAGCAGGAGCAGCAGGGGCACAGATACGCAGTATTTT CASRSSRGTDTQYF
TRBJ2-7 many NA TRBV5-1 TGCGCCAGCAGCTTGGACCCACTGGGTACCTACGAGCAGTACTTC CASSLDPLGTYEQYF
TRBJ2-4 many NA TRBV29-1 TGCAGCGGAAAAATGGGGGTAGGAGCCAAAAACATTCAGTACTTC CSGKMGVGAKNIQYF
TRBJ2-1 many NA TRBV4-3 TGCGCCAGCAGCCAACGAAGGGGTCGGAATGAGCAGTTCTTC CASSQRRGRNEQFF
TRBJ1-5 many NA TRBV20-1 TGCAGTGCTGCCCAGGGGTTTGCCAATCAGCCCCAGCATTTT CSAAQGFANQPQHF
TRBJ2-1 NA NA TRBV20-1 TGCAGTGCTAGATTCCCTTATACCTACAATGAGCAGTTCTTC CSARFPYTYNEQFF
TRBJ1-2 NA NA TRBV3-1 TGTGCATCAAGGGGAATAGACTATGGCTACACCTTC CASRGIDYGYTF
TRBJ1-5 NA NA TRBV6-2/TRBV6-3 TGTGCCAGCAGCCGTGGGAGTCGAACCCAGCATTTT CASSRGSRTQHF
TRBJ1-5 many NA TRBV30 TGTGCCTGGAGCCCCGGACATCTTAGCAATCAGCCCCAGCATTTT CAWSPGHLSNQPQHF
TRBJ1-2 few TRBD1 TRBV6-2/TRBV6-3 TGTGCCAGCAGAACGACAGGGGACTATGGCTACACCTTC CASRTTGDYGYTF
TRBJ1-1 few NA TRBV4-3 TGCGCCAGCAGCCAAATTCTTCTGACGACAGGTCCCATGAACACTGAAGCTTTCTTT CASSQILLTTGPMNTEAFF
TRBJ2-2 NA TRBD2 TRBV12-3/TRBV12-4 TGTGCCAGCAGTTCCCTAGCGGGAGTACGGACCGGGGAGCTGTTTTTT CASSSLAGVRTGELFF
TRBJ2-3 few NA TRBV5-6 TGTGCCAGCAGCTTGTGGGGAGCTGTAGATACGCAGTATTTT CASSLWGAVDTQYF
TRBJ2-2 many NA TRBV28 TGTGCCAGCAGTTTAGAAAGGAGCTTTGGGAACACCGGGGAGCTGTTTTTT CASSLERSFGNTGELFF
TRBJ2-7 NA NA TRBV7-9 TGTGCCAGCAGCCCACCGGGACCGCGTGCCTACGAGCAGTACTTC CASSPPGPRAYEQYF
TRBJ2-1 NA NA TRBV3-1 TGTGCCAGCAGCCAAGGCGGTGAGCAGCTCTTC CASSQGGEQLF
TRBJ2-2 NA NA TRBV2 TGTGCCAGCAGTGAAGCATCAACCACCGGGGAGCTGTTTTTT CASSEASTTGELFF
TRBJ2-7 many NA TRBV5-4 TGTGCCAGCGGCGCAAACAGGGGGGGGTTTGACGAGCAGTACTTC CASGANRGGFDEQYF
TRBJ2-7 few TRBD1 TRBV6-2/TRBV6-3 TGTGCCAGCAGTCTGACAGGGCACGAGCAGTACTTC CASSLTGHEQYF
TRBJ2-2 many NA TRBV5-1 TGCGCCAGCAGCCGGGGAGGCACCGGGGAGCTGTTTTTT CASSRGGTGELFF
TRBJ2-7 few NA TRBV5-1 TGCGCCAGCAGCTTACTTGGACAGTTCCACGAGCAGTACTTC CASSLLGQFHEQYF
TRBJ1-2 few NA TRBV4-3 TGCGCCAGCAGCCGAGCGTGGGAAGGACATGGCTACACCTTC CASSRAWEGHGYTF
TRBJ2-5 NA TRBD2 TRBV5-4 TGTGCCAGCAGCGCTACTAGCGGGGGGGCGGAGACCCAGTACTTC CASSATSGGAETQYF
TRBJ2-1 many NA TRBV28 TGTGCCAGCAGTTCGAGTAAAGTGATCGATGAGCAGTTCTTC CASSSSKVIDEQFF
TRBJ2-5 many NA TRBV12-3/TRBV12-4 TGTGCCAGCAGTCCGGACTTTTTTCGGGAAGAGACCCAGTACTTC CASSPDFFREETQYF
TRBJ1-2 few NA TRBV20-1 TGCAGTGCTAGACCTCGACAAATAGGAGATGGCTACACCTTC CSARPRQIGDGYTF
TRBJ2-1 NA NA TRBV20-1 TGCAGTGCTAGACAGGGAGGTTTTCAGGCTGAGCAGTTCTTC CSARQGGFQAEQFF
TRBJ2-5 NA NA TRBV7-9 TGTGCCAGCAGCTCTCGGGACAACGTCCAAGAGACCCAGTACTTC CASSSRDNVQETQYF
TRBJ1-3 NA NA TRBV7-6 TGTGCCAGCAGCCCGACTCTGGGGCGCTTCTCCTCTGGAAACACCATATATTTT CASSPTLGRFSSGNTIYF
TRBJ1-4 NA NA TRBV5-1 TGCGCCAGCAGCTTGGGCCCAGTGTCAACTAATGAAAAACTGTTTTTT CASSLGPVSTNEKLFF
TRBJ2-3 few TRBD2 TRBV7-9 TGTGCCAGCAGCTTAGCGCTGTCTAGCGGAAGCACAGATACGCAGTATTTT CASSLALSSGSTDTQYF
TRBJ1-2 NA TRBD1 TRBV6-1 TGTGCCAGCAGTCCTGTCCACCTCGGACAGGGGAACGATGGCTACACCTTC CASSPVHLGQGNDGYTF
TRBJ2-6 NA NA TRBV4-1 TGCGCCAGCAGCCAAGGACAGTTCTCTGGGGCCAACGTCCTGACTTTC CASSQGQFSGANVLTF
TRBJ2-7 many NA TRBV5-6 TGTGCCAGCAGCTTTTTGCAAGGCGGAAATGAGCAGTACTTC CASSFLQGGNEQYF
TRBJ2-5 NA NA TRBV27 TGTGCCAGCAGAAGAAACGGGATCCCCGGGATTGAGACCCAGTACTTC CASRRNGIPGIETQYF
TRBJ2-1 many TRBD1 TRBV3-1 TGTGCCAGCAGCCCCCGGGACAGGGGTGAGCAGTTCTTC CASSPRDRGEQFF
TRBJ2-3 NA NA TRBV28 TGTGCCAGCAGATCGGTCCGGGAGCGGACAGATACGCAGTATTTT CASRSVRERTDTQYF
TRBJ1-1 NA NA TRBV4-3 TGCGCCAGCAGCCAAGATTTTGCAGCCACCTTGCGCGAAGCTTTCTTT CASSQDFAATLREAFF
TRBJ2-3 NA NA TRBV9 TGTGCCAGCAGCGGGGTTCGAGATACGCAGTATTTT CASSGVRDTQYF
TRBJ1-2 NA TRBD1 TRBV5-4 TGTGCCAGCAGCTCCACTCGGACAGGGTGGGGCTACACCTTC CASSSTRTGWGYTF
TRBJ1-5 NA TRBD1 TRBV6-1 TGTGCCACTTCGGGACAGGGCTATCAGCCCCAGCATTTT CATSGQGYQPQHF